This T cell receptor (beta chain) was captured in a study of CD8+ T cells in alopecia areata. The study, taken as a whole, reports: Across lesional scalp, and particularly alopecia totalis/universalis, clonality surpassed that of normal scalp.

Following RNA extraction, reverse transcription yielded cDNA that acted as the sequencing template. The repertoire was sequenced with immunoSEQ multiplex PCR; TCRdb's copy has only in-frame clones and lacks some. The sample yields roughly 130,000 clones, roughly 58% seen once. Collection of lesional scalp punch biopsies and peripheral blood was performed in alopecia areata patients. Cell sorting on a FACSAria was used to separate CD4+ and CD8+ T cells from the PBMCs. In its sample, this clone was seen a few times. Its antigen is unidentified. The CDR3 sequence is 15 residues long. The germline gives CDR1 LNHDA, CDR2 SQIVND (reference sequence). Between the trimmed V and J ends, which lost 5 bases and 3 bases, there was a span of 17 bases.

The sequence came from a human donor with alopecia areata. The rearrangement uses TRBV19 and TRBJ2-7; D may correspond to TRBD1 or TRBD2 (5 bases each). The sequenced sample was CD4+ T cells sorted from blood, obtained at week 0. The CDR3 spells CASSASGTAGYEQYF. As DNA, the CDR3 is TGTGCCAGTAGTGCCTCCGGGACCGCTGGCTACGAGCAGTACTTC.